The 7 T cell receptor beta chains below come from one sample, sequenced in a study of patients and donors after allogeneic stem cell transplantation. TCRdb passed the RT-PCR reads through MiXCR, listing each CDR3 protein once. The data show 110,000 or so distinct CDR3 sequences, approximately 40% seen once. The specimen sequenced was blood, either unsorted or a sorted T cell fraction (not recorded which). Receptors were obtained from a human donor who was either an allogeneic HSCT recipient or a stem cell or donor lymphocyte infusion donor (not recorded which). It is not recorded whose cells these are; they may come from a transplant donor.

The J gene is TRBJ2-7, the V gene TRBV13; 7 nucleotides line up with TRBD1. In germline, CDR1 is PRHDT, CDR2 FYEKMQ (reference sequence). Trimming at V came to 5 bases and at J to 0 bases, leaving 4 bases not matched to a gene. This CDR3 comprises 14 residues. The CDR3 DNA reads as TGTGCCAGCAGCAAGACAGGGTACTCCTACGAGCAGTACTTC. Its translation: CASSKTGYSYEQYF.

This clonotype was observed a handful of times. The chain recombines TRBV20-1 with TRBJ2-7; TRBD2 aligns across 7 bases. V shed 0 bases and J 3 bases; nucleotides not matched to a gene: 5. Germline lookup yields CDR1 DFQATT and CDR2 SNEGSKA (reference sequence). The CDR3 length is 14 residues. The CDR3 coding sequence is TGCAGTGCTAGAGAGGGAGGGCCAATCTACGAGCAGTACTTC. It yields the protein CSAREGGPIYEQYF.

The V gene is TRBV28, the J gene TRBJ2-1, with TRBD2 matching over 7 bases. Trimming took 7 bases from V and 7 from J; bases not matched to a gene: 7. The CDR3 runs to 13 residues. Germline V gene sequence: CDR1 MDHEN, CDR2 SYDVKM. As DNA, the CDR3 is TGTGCCAGCATGGGCGGGAGATGGAATGAGCAGTTCTTC. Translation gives CASMGGRWNEQFF.

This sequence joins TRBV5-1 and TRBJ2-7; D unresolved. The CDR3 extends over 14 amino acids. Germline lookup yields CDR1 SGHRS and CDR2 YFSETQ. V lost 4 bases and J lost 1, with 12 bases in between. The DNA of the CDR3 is TGCGCCAGCAGCCAAGCTGGCCGGTCCTACGAGCAGTACTTC. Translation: CASSQAGRSYEQYF. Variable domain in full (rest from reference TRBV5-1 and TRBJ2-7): KAGVTQTPRYLIKTRGQQVTLSCSPISGHRSVSWYQQTPGQGLQFLFEYFSETQRNKGNFPGRFSGRQFSNSRSEMNVSTLELGDSALYLCASSQAGRSYEQYFGPGTRLTVT.

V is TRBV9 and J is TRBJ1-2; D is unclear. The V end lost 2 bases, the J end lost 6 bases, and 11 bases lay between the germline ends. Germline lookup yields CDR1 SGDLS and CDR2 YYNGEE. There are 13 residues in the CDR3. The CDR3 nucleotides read TGTGCCAGCAGCGTGGGGATGGGAAATGGCTACACCTTC. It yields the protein CASSVGMGNGYTF.

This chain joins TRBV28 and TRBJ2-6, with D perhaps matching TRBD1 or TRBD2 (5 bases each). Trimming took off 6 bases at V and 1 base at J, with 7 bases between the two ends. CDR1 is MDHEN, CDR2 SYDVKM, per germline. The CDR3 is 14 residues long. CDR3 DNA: TGTGCCAGCAGGGGGGTATCTGGGGCCAACGTCCTGACTTTC. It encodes CASRGVSGANVLTF.

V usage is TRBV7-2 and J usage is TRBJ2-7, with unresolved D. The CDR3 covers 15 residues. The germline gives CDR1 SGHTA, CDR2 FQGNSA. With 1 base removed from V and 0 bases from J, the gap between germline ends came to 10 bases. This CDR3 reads CASSLGSVRSYEQYF. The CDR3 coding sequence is TGTGCCAGCAGCTTAGGAAGCGTACGCTCCTACGAGCAGTACTTC.